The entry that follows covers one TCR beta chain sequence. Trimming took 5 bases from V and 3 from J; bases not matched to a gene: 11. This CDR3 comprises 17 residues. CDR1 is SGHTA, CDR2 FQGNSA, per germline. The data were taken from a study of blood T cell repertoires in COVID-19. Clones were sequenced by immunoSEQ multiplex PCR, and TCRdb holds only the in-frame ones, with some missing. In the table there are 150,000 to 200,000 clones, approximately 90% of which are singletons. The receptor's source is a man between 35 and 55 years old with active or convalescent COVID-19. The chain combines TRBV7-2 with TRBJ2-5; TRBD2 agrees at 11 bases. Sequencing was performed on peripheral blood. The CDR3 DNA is TGTGCCAGCAGCGATCCATTAGCGGGGGGGATGAAAGAGACCCAGTACTTC. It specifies CASSDPLAGGMKETQYF.